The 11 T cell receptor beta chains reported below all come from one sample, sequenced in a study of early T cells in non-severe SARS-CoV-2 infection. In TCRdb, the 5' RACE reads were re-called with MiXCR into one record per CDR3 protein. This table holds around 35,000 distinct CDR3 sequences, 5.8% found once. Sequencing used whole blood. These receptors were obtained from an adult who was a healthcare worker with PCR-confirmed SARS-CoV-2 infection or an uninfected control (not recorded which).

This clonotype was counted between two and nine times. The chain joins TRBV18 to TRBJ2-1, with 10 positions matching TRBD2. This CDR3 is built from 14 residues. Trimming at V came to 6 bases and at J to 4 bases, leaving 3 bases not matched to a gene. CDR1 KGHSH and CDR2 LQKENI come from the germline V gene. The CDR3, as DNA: TGTGCCAGCTCGAGGACTAGCGGTTACAATGAGCAGTTCTTC. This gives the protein CASSRTSGYNEQFF.

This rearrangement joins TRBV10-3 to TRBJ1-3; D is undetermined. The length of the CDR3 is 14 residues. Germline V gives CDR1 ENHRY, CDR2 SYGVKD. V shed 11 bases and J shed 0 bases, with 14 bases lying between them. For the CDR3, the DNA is TGTGCCTCGATGGACGGCTCCTCTGGAAACACCATATATTTT. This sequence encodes CASMDGSSGNTIYF.

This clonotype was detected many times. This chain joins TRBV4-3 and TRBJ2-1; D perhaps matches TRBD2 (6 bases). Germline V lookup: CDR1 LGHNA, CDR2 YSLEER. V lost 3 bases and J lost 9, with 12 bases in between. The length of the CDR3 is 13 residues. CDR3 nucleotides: TGCGCCAGCAGCCATTCCACCGGGGGTGAGCAGTTCTTC. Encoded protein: CASSHSTGGEQFF.

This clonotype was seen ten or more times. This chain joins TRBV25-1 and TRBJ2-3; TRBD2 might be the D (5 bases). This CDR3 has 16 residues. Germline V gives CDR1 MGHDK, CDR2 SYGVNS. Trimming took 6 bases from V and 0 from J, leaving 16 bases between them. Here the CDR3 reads CASSATKRFSTDTQYF. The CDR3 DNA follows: TGTGCCAGCAGCGCCACTAAGCGGTTTAGCACAGATACGCAGTATTTT. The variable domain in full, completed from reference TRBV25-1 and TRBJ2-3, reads EADIYQTPRYLVIGTGKKITLECSQTMGHDKMYWYQQDPGMELHLIHYSYGVNSTEKGDLSSESTVSRIRTEHFPLTLESARPSHTSQYLCASSATKRFSTDTQYFGPGTRLTVL.

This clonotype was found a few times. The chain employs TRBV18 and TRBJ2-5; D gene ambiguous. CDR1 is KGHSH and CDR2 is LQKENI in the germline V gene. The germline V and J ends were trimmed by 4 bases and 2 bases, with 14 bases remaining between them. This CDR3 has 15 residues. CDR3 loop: CASSRGMIPQETQYF. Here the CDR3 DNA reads TGTGCCAGCTCACGGGGAATGATCCCACAAGAGACCCAGTACTTC.

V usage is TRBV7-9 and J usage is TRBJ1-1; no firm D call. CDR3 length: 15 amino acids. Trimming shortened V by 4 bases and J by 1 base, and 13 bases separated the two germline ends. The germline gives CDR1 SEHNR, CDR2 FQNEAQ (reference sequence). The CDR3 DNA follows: TGTGCCAGCAGCTGGGTTGGACTCAGGAACACTGAAGCTTTCTTT. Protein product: CASSWVGLRNTEAFF. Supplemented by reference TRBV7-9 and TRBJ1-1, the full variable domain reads DTGVSQNPRHKITKRGQNVTFRCDPISEHNRLYWYRQTLGQGPEFLTYFQNEAQLEKSRLLSDRFSAERPKGSFSTLEIQRTEQGDSAMYLCASSWVGLRNTEAFFGQGTRLTVV.

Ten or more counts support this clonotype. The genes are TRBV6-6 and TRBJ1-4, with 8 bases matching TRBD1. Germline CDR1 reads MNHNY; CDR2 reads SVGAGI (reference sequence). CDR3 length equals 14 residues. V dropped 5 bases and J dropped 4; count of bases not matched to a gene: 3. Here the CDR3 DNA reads TGTGCCAGCAGTAGAGGACAGGGTAATGAAAAACTGTTTTTT. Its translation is CASSRGQGNEKLFF.

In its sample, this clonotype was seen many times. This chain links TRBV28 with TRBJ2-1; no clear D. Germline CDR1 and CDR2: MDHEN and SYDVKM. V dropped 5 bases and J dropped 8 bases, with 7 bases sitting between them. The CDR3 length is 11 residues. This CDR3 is CASSLMHEQFF. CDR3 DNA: TGTGCCAGCAGTCTTATGCATGAGCAGTTCTTC.

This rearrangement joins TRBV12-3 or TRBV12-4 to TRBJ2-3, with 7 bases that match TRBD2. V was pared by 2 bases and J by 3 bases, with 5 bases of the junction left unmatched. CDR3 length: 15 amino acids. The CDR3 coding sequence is TGTGCCAGCAGTTTAATGGCGGGAGCTACAGATACGCAGTATTTT. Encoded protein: CASSLMAGATDTQYF.

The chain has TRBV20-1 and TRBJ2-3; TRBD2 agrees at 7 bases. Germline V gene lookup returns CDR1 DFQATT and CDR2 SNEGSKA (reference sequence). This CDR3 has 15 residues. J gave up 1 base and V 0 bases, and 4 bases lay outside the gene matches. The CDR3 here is CSARDPAGRTDTQYF. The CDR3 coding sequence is TGCAGTGCTAGAGACCCAGCGGGGCGCACAGATACGCAGTATTTT.

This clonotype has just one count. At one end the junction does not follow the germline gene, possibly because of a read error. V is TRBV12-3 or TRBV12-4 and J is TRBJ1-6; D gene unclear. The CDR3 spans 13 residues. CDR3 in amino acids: CASRYSRDSPHHF. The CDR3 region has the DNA TGTGCCAGCAGATATAGCCGGGATTCACCCCACCACTTT.